The entry below describes one T cell receptor (beta chain). Its antigen is not identified. The entry originates in a study of T cell responses to AZD1222 COVID-19 vaccine. General study findings and limits: There were repertoire samples only from the period after the peak T cell response. Spike-specific TCR breadth and depth were elevated following two AZD1222 doses.

CDR1 KGHSH and CDR2 LQKENI come from the germline V gene. Between the trimmed V and J ends, which lost 1 base and 9 bases, there was a span of 12 bases. This CDR3 spans 13 amino acids. Here immunoSEQ multiplex PCR was the method, and the copy in TCRdb shows in-frame clones only, minus some. This sample has 110,000 or so clones; more than 70% occur once, and the top ten carry 6.5%. This receptor was taken from an adult who received the AZD1222 COVID-19 vaccine. This rearrangement joins TRBV18 to TRBJ1-2; tentatively, D is TRBD1 (6 bases). Source: peripheral blood, taken 28 days after the second AZD1222 dose. CDR3 loop: CASSPRAGERYTF. Written as DNA, the CDR3 is TGTGCCAGCTCACCACGGGCAGGGGAACGCTACACCTTC.